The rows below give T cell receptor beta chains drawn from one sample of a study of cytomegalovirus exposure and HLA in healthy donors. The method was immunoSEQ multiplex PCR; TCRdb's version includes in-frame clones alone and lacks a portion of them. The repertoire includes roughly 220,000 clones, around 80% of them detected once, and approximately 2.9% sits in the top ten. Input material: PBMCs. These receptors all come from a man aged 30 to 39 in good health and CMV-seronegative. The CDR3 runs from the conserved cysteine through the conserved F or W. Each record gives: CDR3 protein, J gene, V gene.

CDR3: CASSALAGATNTGELFF; J: TRBJ2-2; V: TRBV6-4
CDR3: CASSFLQGRSYNEQFF; J: TRBJ2-1; V: TRBV7-3
CDR3: CARPQNTGELFF; J: TRBJ2-2; V: TRBV5-5
CDR3: CASSPPSREQYF; J: TRBJ2-7; V: TRBV7-2
CDR3: CASSPGQGSHNSPLHF; J: TRBJ1-6; V: TRBV5-4
CDR3: CASSWGLTGTSYEQYF; J: TRBJ2-7; V: TRBV7-8
CDR3: CASSPGNRQETQYF; J: TRBJ2-5; V: TRBV18
CDR3: CASSSTGFNSGNTIYF; J: TRBJ1-3; V: TRBV28
CDR3: CASGGTSGNYEQYF; J: TRBJ2-7; V: TRBV7-9
CDR3: CASRNRGSGNTIYF; J: TRBJ1-3; V: TRBV28
CDR3: CASSLDRGTYEQYF; J: TRBJ2-7; V: TRBV5-1
CDR3: CASSLEGSGGIRTDTQYF; J: TRBJ2-3; V: TRBV5-1
CDR3: CASSFDRVVNEQFF; J: TRBJ2-1; V: TRBV28
CDR3: CASSLGQSTANQPQHF; J: TRBJ1-5; V: TRBV5-5
CDR3: CASSREGSYEQYF; J: TRBJ2-7; V: TRBV5-1
CDR3: CSVEQEDPARETQYF; J: TRBJ2-5; V: TRBV29-1
CDR3: CASSQDRASQPQHF; J: TRBJ1-5; V: TRBV6-5
CDR3: CATSGYRDYEQYF; J: TRBJ2-7; V: TRBV15
CDR3: CASSDSGNYGYTF; J: TRBJ1-2; V: TRBV6-1
CDR3: CASSQERGATYNEQFF; J: TRBJ2-1; V: TRBV4-2
CDR3: CASSEVNKQEAFF; J: TRBJ1-1; V: TRBV6-1
CDR3: CASSLGGNRVYSNQPQHF; J: TRBJ1-5; V: TRBV7-8
CDR3: CASSYSTGENEKLFF; J: TRBJ1-4; V: TRBV6-5
CDR3: CASSVASGAYNEQFF; J: TRBJ2-1; V: TRBV9
CDR3: CASSLGGGAYEQYF; J: TRBJ2-7; V: TRBV7-6
CDR3: CAISEGGQTSNTEAFF; J: TRBJ1-1; V: TRBV10-3
CDR3: CSEGTGVSNEQFF; J: TRBJ2-1; V: TRBV29-1
CDR3: CASSLRLEGETQYF; J: TRBJ2-5; V: TRBV11-2
CDR3: CASSLTGSYGYTF; J: TRBJ1-2; V: TRBV7-2
CDR3: CASSEVDRSEGYGYTF; J: TRBJ1-2; V: TRBV6-1
CDR3: CASSYFWTGSYNEQFF; J: TRBJ2-1; V: TRBV6-6
CDR3: CASSPRGNYGYTF; J: TRBJ1-2; V: TRBV27
CDR3: CASKSSERRPPTWGYTF; J: TRBJ1-2; V: TRBV5-1
CDR3: CASSSHLNTEAFF; J: TRBJ1-1; V: TRBV28
CDR3: CATSRGVNSGNTIYF; J: TRBJ1-3; V: TRBV15
CDR3: CASSFVSWGGEQYF; J: TRBJ2-7; V: TRBV5-1
CDR3: CASGTGPTGELFF; J: TRBJ2-2; V: TRBV4-1
CDR3: CASSQDHPGTGAKNTEAFF; J: TRBJ1-1; V: TRBV4-1
CDR3: CASSLPREETQYF; J: TRBJ2-5; V: TRBV11-2
CDR3: CASSQDLHGGVGYEQYF; J: TRBJ2-7; V: TRBV4-3
CDR3: CASLARPWSIYEQYF; J: TRBJ2-7; V: TRBV6-9